The 29 T cell receptor beta chains below all came from one sample that was sequenced in a study of cytotoxic CD8 clonotypes in ibrutinib-treated CLL. Method: immunoSEQ multiplex PCR; TCRdb's copy keeps in-frame clones and lacks some. The data contain over 200,000 clones, 70% of them seen just once; the ten biggest clones take up roughly 5.9%. This sample comprised PBMCs, obtained after 12 months of ibrutinib treatment. The receptors originated from a human donor with chronic lymphocytic leukemia.

The genes are TRBV6-5 and TRBJ1-5; D is uncertain. With 5 bases removed from V and 2 bases from J, the gap between germline ends came to 13 bases. This CDR3 contains 15 residues. Germline V CDR1 and CDR2: MNHEY, SVGAGI. CDR3 loop: CASSPWTKGNQPQHF. CDR3 coding DNA: TGTGCCAGCAGTCCCTGGACCAAAGGCAATCAGCCCCAGCATTTT.

This chain joins TRBV7-3 and TRBJ2-6; 8 nucleotides line up with TRBD2. The CDR3 runs 15 residues. V dropped 6 bases and J dropped 3; count of bases not matched to a gene: 4. Germline V gene lookup returns CDR1 SGHTA and CDR2 FQGTGA. Here the CDR3 reads CASSQAGVGANVLTF. CDR3 sequence (DNA): TGTGCCAGCAGTCAAGCGGGAGTTGGGGCCAACGTCCTGACTTTC.

The chain links TRBV28 to TRBJ2-7, with D unclear. The length of the CDR3 is 13 residues. Germline CDR1 MDHEN, CDR2 SYDVKM. V was trimmed by 8 bases and J by 1 base, leaving 12 bases between them. DNA for the CDR3: TGTGCCAGCGGCGACGGGTCTTCCTACGAGCAGTACTTC. It specifies CASGDGSSYEQYF.

This clone was counted between two and nine times. CDR3 sequence: CASSLLEGGYGYTF. CDR3 coding DNA: TGTGCCAGCAGCTTACTGGAAGGAGGCTATGGCTACACCTTC. The chain carries TRBV11-2 and TRBJ1-2, with D unclear. The V gene's germline CDR1 is SGHAT and CDR2 FQNNGV. This CDR3 contains 14 residues. V lost 2 bases and J lost 4, with 11 bases in between.

The rearrangement uses TRBV4-1 and TRBJ1-1; D gene uncertain. This CDR3 is built from 15 residues. Trimming took 3 bases from V and 5 from J, leaving 16 bases between them. CDR1 MGHRA and CDR2 YSYEKL come from the germline V gene. This CDR3 is CASSQAPGSGTEAFF. DNA for the CDR3: TGCGCCAGCAGCCAGGCCCCCGGTAGTGGTACTGAAGCTTTCTTT.

This rearrangement joins TRBV29-1 to TRBJ2-5; no reliable D call. The CDR3 consists of 14 residues. The V gene lost 7 bases and the J gene lost 0 bases, with 15 bases spanning the gap. The germline V gene has CDR1 SQVTM and CDR2 ANQGSEA. Here the CDR3 reads CSATTFRYQETQYF. The CDR3 DNA reads as TGCAGCGCAACCACTTTCAGGTACCAAGAGACCCAGTACTTC.

This chain uses TRBV28 with TRBJ2-1, with D hard to call. Per germline, CDR1 MDHEN and CDR2 SYDVKM. The CDR3 extends over 12 amino acids. V shed 6 bases and J shed 11 bases, with 14 bases lying between them. CDR3 in DNA: TGTGCCAGCAGGACCCCACAGTTCCAGCAGTTCTTC. Translation gives CASRTPQFQQFF.

The chain uses TRBV7-2 and TRBJ1-5; D unclear. V gave up 1 base and J gave up 6 bases, with 13 bases separating them. Per germline, CDR1 SGHTA and CDR2 FQGNSA. The CDR3 length is 15 residues. CDR3 bases: TGTGCCAGCAGCTTAGAGCGGGGAACCGGTCAGCCCCAGCATTTT. This sequence encodes CASSLERGTGQPQHF.

This clone was counted only a few times. This sequence joins TRBV5-1 and TRBJ1-3; tentatively, D is TRBD1 (6 bases). CDR3 length: 17 residues. From germline, CDR1 is SGHRS and CDR2 YFSETQ. V lost 0 bases and J lost 0, with 13 bases in between. This CDR3 is CASSLEGVPPSGNTIYF. For the CDR3, the DNA is TGCGCCAGCAGCTTGGAGGGGGTACCCCCCTCTGGAAACACCATATATTTT.

The CDR3 DNA follows: TGTGCCAGCAGCCGCCCTTACGAGCAGTACTTC. Translating it yields CASSRPYEQYF. The V call is TRBV28, the J call TRBJ2-7, with D unresolved. CDR1 and CDR2 (germline): MDHEN, SYDVKM. Between the trimmed V and J ends, which lost 6 bases and 4 bases, there was a span of 7 bases. CDR3 size: 11 residues.

The chain carries TRBV27 and TRBJ1-6; D may be TRBD1 (5 bases). The CDR3 runs 15 residues. Germline CDR1 is MNHEY and CDR2 is SMNVEV (reference sequence). V lost 6 bases and J 1 base, leaving 10 bases between the germline ends. CDR3 amino acids: CASRQGLSYNSPLHF. The DNA of the CDR3 is TGTGCCAGCAGGCAGGGCTTGTCCTATAATTCACCCCTCCACTTT.

V and J are TRBV7-2 and TRBJ1-2, with 9 bases matching TRBD1. V was pared by 5 bases and J by 3 bases, with 13 bases of the junction left unmatched. CDR3 size: 17 residues. CDR1 SGHTA and CDR2 FQGNSA come from the germline V gene. The CDR3 nucleotides are TGTGCCAGCAGCCCGTACAAGGGACAGGGAGGGGACTATGGCTACACCTTC. It codes for CASSPYKGQGGDYGYTF.

This clone was observed at least ten times. The chain carries TRBV2 and TRBJ1-2, with TRBD1 matching 9 bases. The CDR3 runs 14 residues. CDR1 SNHLY and CDR2 FYNNEI come from the germline V gene. V trimming: 4 bases; J trimming: 3 bases; junction bases outside the gene matches: 3. The CDR3 bases are TGTGCCAGCAGTGTTACAGGGGGCGACTATGGCTACACCTTC. Encoded protein: CASSVTGGDYGYTF. Drawing the rest from reference TRBV2 and TRBJ1-2, the complete variable domain is EPEVTQTPSHQVTQMGQEVILRCVPISNHLYFYWYRQILGQKVEFLVSFYNNEISEKSEIFDDQFSVERPDGSNFTLKIRSTKLEDSAMYFCASSVTGGDYGYTFGSGTRLTVV.

In this sample, this clone turned up many times. The sample contains more than one DNA sequence encoding this CDR3. V and J are TRBV19 and TRBJ2-1, with 9 bases identical to TRBD1. The CDR3 has 14 amino acids. The V segment lost 4 bases and the J segment 4 bases; nucleotides outside the gene matches: 2. CDR1 LNHDA and CDR2 SQIVND come from the germline V gene (reference sequence). CDR3 DNA sequence: TGTGCCAGTAGTAAGGGACAGGGTTACAATGAGCAGTTCTTC. It codes for CASSKGQGYNEQFF.

The gene calls are TRBV4-2 and TRBJ1-1; possibly TRBD1 for D (5 bases). Germline CDR1 is LGHNA and CDR2 is YNFKEQ. Deletions cut 2 bases from V and 4 bases from J, with 5 bases between. This CDR3 region has 12 residues. The CDR3 coding sequence is TGTGCCAGCAGCCAAACAGGCACTGAAGCTTTCTTT. This encodes CASSQTGTEAFF.

This clone showed up just once. The chain employs TRBV28 and TRBJ1-1; D remains ambiguous. Trimming left V 4 bases short and J 8 bases short, with 20 bases between. The CDR3 is 15 residues long. CDR1 is MDHEN, CDR2 SYDVKM, per germline. CDR3 region: CASSSRPLPRVEAFF. The CDR3, as DNA: TGTGCCAGCAGTTCCCGACCGCTACCACGAGTAGAAGCTTTCTTT.

The chain recombines TRBV5-6 with TRBJ2-1; 7 bases are a match to TRBD1. V lost 4 bases to trimming and J lost 6 bases; unmatched junction nucleotides: 7. The CDR3 runs to 14 residues. Germline CDR1 and CDR2: SGHDT and YYEEEE. CDR3 protein: CASSPWDSFNEQFF. The CDR3 DNA reads TGTGCCAGCAGCCCTTGGGACAGCTTCAATGAGCAGTTCTTC.

The genes are TRBV28 and TRBJ1-1, with 7 bases aligning to TRBD1. The trim removed 6 bases at V and 7 bases at J, leaving 11 bases unmatched. The CDR3 is 14 residues long. CDR1 and CDR2 (germline): MDHEN, SYDVKM. CDR3 in DNA: TGTGCCAGCAGCAACAGACAGGGCGGTTTTGAAGCTTTCTTT. It codes for CASSNRQGGFEAFF.

This chain uses TRBV30 with TRBJ2-7, with D unresolved. The germline V and J ends were trimmed by 5 bases and 2 bases, with 10 bases remaining between them. This CDR3 contains 12 residues. Germline-derived CDR1 and CDR2 are GTSNPN and SVGIG (reference sequence). CDR3 sequence (DNA): TGTGCCTGGGCTGAGGTACCCTACGAGCAGTACTTC. Its protein is CAWAEVPYEQYF.

The chain links TRBV4-3 to TRBJ2-7; 8 bases map to TRBD1. Per germline, CDR1 LGHNA and CDR2 YSLEER. The CDR3 length is 17 residues. The trim removed 0 bases at V and 1 base at J, leaving 8 bases unmatched. The CDR3 reads CASSQDGTGSASYEQYF. For the CDR3, the DNA is TGCGCCAGCAGCCAAGACGGGACAGGCTCAGCGTCCTACGAGCAGTACTTC.

The J gene is TRBJ1-2, the V gene TRBV6-5, with a possible D match to TRBD1 (6 bases). V shed 9 bases and J shed 8 bases, with 16 bases lying between them. The germline CDR1 and CDR2 sequences are MNHEY and SVGAGI. The CDR3 spans 12 residues. The DNA of the CDR3 is TGTGCCAGTATGACAGGCCCGGGGGGCTACACCTTC. Translated, it gives CASMTGPGGYTF.

The rearrangement joins TRBV27 to TRBJ1-1; TRBD1 matches 12 bases. Trimming removed 4 bases from V and 10 bases from J; junction bases left unmatched: 10. Germline V gene data show CDR1 as MNHEY and CDR2 as SMNVEV (reference sequence). The length of the CDR3 is 15 residues. The chain's CDR3 is CASSSPGDRGHGAFF. CDR3 nucleotides: TGTGCCAGCAGTTCACCTGGGGACAGGGGGCATGGAGCTTTCTTT.

This clone was seen only once. The chain combines TRBV30 with TRBJ1-1; weak D call: TRBD1 (5 bases). This CDR3 is 11 amino acids long. V was shortened by 5 bases and J by 8 bases, with 12 bases between the two germline ends. Germline V gives CDR1 GTSNPN, CDR2 SVGIG (reference sequence). CDR3 region: CAWLQGSEAFF. The CDR3, as DNA: TGTGCCTGGCTTCAGGGTTCGGAAGCTTTCTTT.

The gene calls are TRBV6-5 and TRBJ2-1; 8 bases align to TRBD2. The V and J ends lost 4 bases and 0 bases, in that order; junction bases with no gene match: 2. Germline V gene lookup returns CDR1 MNHEY and CDR2 SVGAGI. The CDR3 is made up of 15 amino acids. CDR3 nucleotides: TGTGCCAGCAGTTTCGGGAGGGCCTCCTACAATGAGCAGTTCTTC. Translating it yields CASSFGRASYNEQFF.

The rearrangement joins TRBV9 to TRBJ1-6, with TRBD1 matching 9 bases. Unmatched junction bases numbered 12, after V lost 4 bases and J lost 7 bases. Per germline, CDR1 SGDLS and CDR2 YYNGEE. There are 17 residues in the CDR3. As DNA, the CDR3 is TGTGCCAGCAGCCTTGCCGGGACAGGGTCTACCAATTCACCCCTCCACTTT. This sequence encodes CASSLAGTGSTNSPLHF.

This sequence joins TRBV11-1 and TRBJ2-1; D may be TRBD2 (5 bases). Trimming pared 2 bases from V and 4 bases from J, leaving 12 bases between. The CDR3 contains 15 residues. Germline CDR1 SGHAT, CDR2 FQDESV (reference sequence). The CDR3 DNA reads as TGTGCCAGCAGCTTAAAAGGGCCGGGGTACAATGAGCAGTTCTTC. It codes for CASSLKGPGYNEQFF.

The rearrangement links TRBV19 to TRBJ2-1; 10 bases fit TRBD2. This CDR3 comprises 17 residues. Germline assignment: CDR1 LNHDA and CDR2 SQIVND (reference sequence). The ends lost 6 bases at V and 2 bases at J; junction bases unmatched: 10. CDR3 in amino acids: CASRTKAGGLTYNEQFF. In nucleotides, the CDR3 is TGTGCCAGTAGAACAAAAGCGGGAGGGCTAACCTACAATGAGCAGTTCTTC.

This chain uses TRBV11-2 with TRBJ1-4; 12 bases are a match to TRBD1. The V segment lost 5 bases and the J segment 11 bases; nucleotides outside the gene matches: 9. CDR1 is SGHAT, CDR2 FQNNGV, per germline. The CDR3 extends over 15 amino acids. CDR3 nucleotides: TGTGCCAGCAGCACTGGGACAGGGGGCGGTTTTAAACTGTTTTTT. Its protein is CASSTGTGGGFKLFF.

The genes are TRBV20-1 and TRBJ2-7; the D is unclear. Deletions cut 5 bases from V and 5 bases from J, with 10 bases between. The CDR3 has 11 residues. Per the germline V gene, CDR1 is DFQATT and CDR2 is SNEGSKA (reference sequence). The CDR3, as DNA: TGCAGTGCTCCCTTCAACCACGAGCAGTACTTC. Protein sequence: CSAPFNHEQYF.